Below are 5 T cell receptor beta chains sequenced from a single sample in a study of PD-L1 blockade in urothelial cancer. This table comes from immunoSEQ multiplex PCR, and its TCRdb copy is limited to in-frame clones, with some not included. The sample shows roughly 120,000 clones, approximately 84% of them seen only once. Time point denoted: pretreatment peripheral blood. This material consisted of PBMCs, taken around atezolizumab (anti-PD-L1) treatment. Source of these receptors: a man over 45 with urothelial cancer.

Only a few counts were recorded for this clone. V and J are TRBV28 and TRBJ2-4, with D possibly being TRBD2 (5 bases). Trimming took off 6 bases at V and 7 bases at J, with 10 bases between the two ends. The CDR3 loop spans 12 amino acids. Germline lookup yields CDR1 MDHEN and CDR2 SYDVKM. Here the CDR3 DNA reads TGTGCCAGCAGACGAGAGGGCAACATTCAGTACTTC. Amino acid sequence: CASRREGNIQYF.

This sequence joins TRBV30 and TRBJ2-2; TRBD2 matches at 9 bases. The V gene's germline CDR1 is GTSNPN and CDR2 SVGIG (reference sequence). J was trimmed by 3 bases and V by 5 bases; bases with no gene match: 13. The CDR3 covers 17 residues. The CDR3, as DNA: TGTGCCTGGGGAAGTAGCGGGAGTACTTTGGACACCGGGGAGCTGTTTTTT. This translates into CAWGSSGSTLDTGELFF.

The V and J genes are TRBV20-1 and TRBJ2-7, with D unclear. This CDR3 comprises 11 residues. The germline V gene has CDR1 DFQATT and CDR2 SNEGSKA (reference sequence). The germline V and J ends were trimmed by 4 bases and 0 bases, with 4 bases remaining between them. CDR3 coding DNA: TGCAGTGCTACAGGCTCCTACGAGCAGTACTTC. This codes for CSATGSYEQYF.

This chain connects TRBV28 to TRBJ1-4; 9 bases match TRBD1. J was trimmed by 7 bases and V by 5 bases; bases with no gene match: 8. The germline CDR1 and CDR2 sequences are MDHEN and SYDVKM. This CDR3 contains 15 residues. The CDR3 region is CASSVQQGAGEKLFF. The CDR3 nucleotides are TGTGCCAGCAGTGTTCAACAGGGGGCAGGTGAAAAACTGTTTTTT.

This clone occurred a few times. The chain joins TRBV7-2 to TRBJ2-3; D is possibly TRBD2 (5 bases). In germline, CDR1 is SGHTA, CDR2 FQGNSA. Trimming pared 1 base from V and 1 base from J, leaving 12 bases between. This CDR3 is built from 16 residues. CDR3 protein: CASSLVLAPRTDTQYF. Here the CDR3 DNA reads TGTGCCAGCAGCTTAGTCCTAGCCCCCCGCACAGATACGCAGTATTTT. Complete variable domain (other parts from reference TRBV7-2 and TRBJ2-3): GAGVSQSPSNKVTEKGKDVELRCDPISGHTALYWYRQSLGQGLEFLIYFQGNSAPDKSGLPSDRFSAERTGGSVSTLTIQRTQQEDSAVYLCASSLVLAPRTDTQYFGPGTRLTVL.